The 16 T cell receptor beta chains below come from one sample, sequenced in a study of shared clonotypes between healthy human individuals. The repertoire was sequenced with immunoSEQ multiplex PCR; TCRdb's copy has only in-frame clones and lacks some. The data hold around 200,000 clones, with approximately 92% observed a single time. The sample was naive CD4+ T cells sorted from blood. Noted subset: CD45RA+ positively selected. These receptors were collected from a woman in her twenties or thirties in good health.

The rearrangement uses TRBV18 and TRBJ2-7; D perhaps matches TRBD2 (5 bases). The CDR3 is made up of 13 amino acids. V dropped 0 bases and J dropped 6 bases, with 9 bases sitting between them. Germline V lookup: CDR1 KGHSH, CDR2 LQKENI. The CDR3 here is CASSPPSGIEQYF. In nucleotides, the CDR3 is TGTGCCAGCTCACCACCGTCCGGGATCGAGCAGTACTTC.

The genes are TRBV7-8 and TRBJ1-1, with 7 bases fitting TRBD1. Germline loops: CDR1 SGHVS, CDR2 FQNEAQ. Trimming removed 2 bases from V and 3 bases from J; junction bases left unmatched: 12. This CDR3 contains 17 residues. This CDR3 reads CASSLRVNRDSHTEAFF. The CDR3 DNA reads as TGTGCCAGCAGCTTACGGGTGAACCGGGACAGCCACACTGAAGCTTTCTTT.

The chain combines TRBV6-6 with TRBJ2-7; either TRBD1 or TRBD2 may fit D (5 bases each). Germline-derived CDR1 and CDR2 are MNHNY and SVGAGI (reference sequence). The CDR3 is made up of 14 amino acids. The V end lost 0 bases, the J end lost 5 bases, and 11 bases lay between the germline ends. The CDR3 loop reads CASSYSRRDHEQYF. CDR3 nucleotide sequence: TGTGCCAGCAGTTACTCGAGAAGGGACCACGAGCAGTACTTC.

The chain employs TRBV4-1 and TRBJ1-1, with a weak D call TRBD1 (5 bases). CDR1 and CDR2 from the germline V gene are MGHRA and YSYEKL. The CDR3 runs 13 residues. Trimming stripped 4 bases from V and 5 bases from J, with 11 bases between. CDR3: CASSRLGVTEAFF. As DNA, the CDR3 is TGCGCCAGCAGCCGTCTGGGGGTGACTGAAGCTTTCTTT.

The chain is built from TRBV28 and TRBJ1-5; 7 positions agree with TRBD1. With 6 bases clipped from V and 9 bases from J, the junction kept 8 bases outside the gene matches. This CDR3 spans 13 amino acids. Germline V gives CDR1 MDHEN, CDR2 SYDVKM. The CDR3 protein is CASRNQGVMPQHF. The CDR3 nucleotides read TGTGCCAGCAGGAATCAGGGGGTGATGCCCCAGCATTTT.

This clone has just a few counts. V is TRBV6-1 and J is TRBJ2-7; a weak D match, TRBD2 (6 bases). V was clipped by 0 bases and J by 3 bases, with 15 bases between them. The germline CDR1 and CDR2 sequences are MNHNS and SASEGT. The CDR3 covers 16 residues. The CDR3 loop reads CASSEATAGRFYEQYF. The CDR3 nucleotides read TGTGCCAGCAGTGAAGCAACAGCGGGCCGTTTCTACGAGCAGTACTTC.

The rearrangement uses TRBV6-1 and TRBJ2-7, with 7 nucleotides matching TRBD1. CDR1 and CDR2 from the germline V gene are MNHNS and SASEGT. This CDR3 spans 14 amino acids. With V trimmed by 7 bases and J by 2 bases, 8 bases remained unmatched. CDR3 DNA sequence: TGTGCCAGCAATTTACAGGGGTCACCCTACGAGCAGTACTTC. It is translated as CASNLQGSPYEQYF.

J is TRBJ2-7 and V is TRBV27, with 9 bases lining up with TRBD1. This CDR3 is built from 15 residues. Germline trimming cut 3 bases from V and 3 bases from J; bases unmatched to any gene: 6. The germline V gene encodes CDR1 MNHEY and CDR2 SMNVEV (reference sequence). The CDR3 DNA reads TGTGCCAGCAGTTTGCCCGGGACAGGGTACTACGAGCAGTACTTC. Amino acids: CASSLPGTGYYEQYF.

The chain combines TRBV15 with TRBJ2-5, with 12 positions matching TRBD2. With the DNA end fitting TRBJ2-7 better, the J assignment may be wrong. Per the germline V gene, CDR1 is LNHNV and CDR2 is YYDKDF (reference sequence). The CDR3 length is 16 residues. The CDR3, as DNA: TGTGCCACCAGCAGATTGAAGACTAGCGGGAGCCACGAGCAGTACTTC. It codes for CATSRLKTSGSHEQYF.

This chain joins TRBV6-6 and TRBJ1-2, with TRBD1 as a possible D gene (5 bases). The ends were cut back, 5 bases at V and 3 bases at J, with 13 bases in the middle. Germline V gives CDR1 MNHNY, CDR2 SVGAGI (reference sequence). This CDR3 region has 14 residues. CDR3 sequence reads: CASSILGGYYGYTF. CDR3 bases: TGTGCCAGCAGTATCCTTGGGGGGTACTATGGCTACACCTTC.

This clone was picked up one time. The chain joins TRBV5-1 to TRBJ1-3; possibly TRBD1 for D (6 bases). Trimming left V 1 base short and J 4 bases short, with 9 bases between. This CDR3 contains 14 residues. Germline V CDR1 and CDR2: SGHRS, YFSETQ. The CDR3 loop reads CASSLTGLGNTIYF. CDR3 coding DNA: TGCGCCAGCAGCTTGACAGGGCTCGGAAACACCATATATTTT.

This clone showed up just once. The rearrangement links TRBV7-2 to TRBJ1-2, with D tentatively TRBD1 (5 bases). CDR3 size: 16 residues. V was pared by 3 bases and J by 1 base, with 15 bases between. Looked up from germline, CDR1 is SGHTA and CDR2 is FQGNSA. CDR3 bases: TGTGCCAGCAGCTTCTCCGGGACCGCAATTAACTATGGCTACACCTTC. Its protein is CASSFSGTAINYGYTF. Based on the CDR3 plus reference TRBV7-2 and TRBJ1-2, the full variable domain is GAGVSQSPSNKVTEKGKDVELRCDPISGHTALYWYRQSLGQGLEFLIYFQGNSAPDKSGLPSDRFSAERTGGSVSTLTIQRTQQEDSAVYLCASSFSGTAINYGYTFGSGTRLTVV.

The genes are TRBV5-1 and TRBJ1-2; D is perhaps TRBD1 (5 bases). The germline V gene encodes CDR1 SGHRS and CDR2 YFSETQ. V was cut by 0 bases and J by 0 bases, with 9 bases left in between. The CDR3 is 15 residues long. The CDR3 sequence: CASSLVQGTNYGYTF. CDR3 coding DNA: TGCGCCAGCAGCTTGGTCCAGGGAACTAACTATGGCTACACCTTC.

The chain links TRBV19 to TRBJ2-7; D may be TRBD1 (6 bases). The germline CDR1 and CDR2 sequences are LNHDA and SQIVND (reference sequence). The CDR3 has 14 residues. V lost 4 bases to trimming and J lost 3 bases, with 13 bases between them. CDR3 nucleotide sequence: TGTGCCAGTAGTACCCGACAGGTGCGCTACGAGCAGTACTTC. This codes for CASSTRQVRYEQYF.

The rearrangement links TRBV2 to TRBJ1-2; TRBD1 matches at 7 bases. V was pared by 0 bases and J by 4 bases, with 2 bases of the junction left unmatched. The CDR3 has 14 amino acids. The germline gives CDR1 SNHLY, CDR2 FYNNEI. The CDR3 DNA sequence: TGTGCCAGCAGTGAAGCGGGGGACAGCTATGGCTACACCTTC. Its translation is CASSEAGDSYGYTF.

The chain employs TRBV7-8 and TRBJ2-4; TRBD2 might be the D (6 bases). Per germline, CDR1 SGHVS and CDR2 FQNEAQ. V was shortened by 2 bases and J by 1 base, with 12 bases between the two germline ends. The CDR3 totals 16 residues. In DNA form, the CDR3 reads TGTGCCAGCAGCTTATCCGGGAGTGTGGCCAAAAACATTCAGTACTTC. Protein product: CASSLSGSVAKNIQYF.